Listed below are T cell receptor beta chains from one sample, sequenced in a study of T cells in pancreatic ductal adenocarcinoma. Profiling relied on immunoSEQ multiplex PCR, and the TCRdb table lists in-frame clones only, not all of them. Of over 15,000 clones listed, about 90% are singletons. Input material: PBMCs. The receptors were sampled from a human donor with pancreatic ductal adenocarcinoma. Both conserved end residues are part of each CDR3. D genes are given only for firm matches. A clone size is listed for some rows: how often the clone was seen (once, few, many), or a class if it is expanded.

>TRBD2|TRBV5-1|TRBJ2-1|NA
TGCGCCAGCAGCTACCCGGGACTAGCGGGAGGGTCGGCCACTGCCTACAATGAGCAGTTCTTC
CASSYPGLAGGSATAYNEQFF
>NA|TRBV9|TRBJ1-3|NA
TGTGCCAGCAGCGTATATCAGGAGGGAGGAAACACCATATATTTT
CASSVYQEGGNTIYF
>NA|TRBV2|TRBJ1-4|NA
TGTGCCGGCACACAGGGCAGGGCGGATGAAAAACTGTTTTTT
CAGTQGRADEKLFF
>TRBD1|TRBV5-1|TRBJ2-7|once
TGCGCCAGCAGCTTGGCCGCAGGGGGCGAAAGATACGAGCAGTACTTC
CASSLAAGGERYEQYF
>TRBD1|TRBV10-1|TRBJ2-7|NA
TGCGCCAGCAGTGAAGTTCCGGGACAGGGTATCCACGAGCAGTACTTC
CASSEVPGQGIHEQYF
>TRBD1|TRBV7-8|TRBJ2-7|NA
TGTGCCAGCAGCTTACCGGGACAGGGGGCGCCCTACGAGCAGTACTTC
CASSLPGQGAPYEQYF
>TRBD2|TRBV7-7|TRBJ2-2|NA
TGTGCCAGCAGCCCAAATGTCTTAGCGGGGAACACCGGGGAGCTGTTTTTT
CASSPNVLAGNTGELFF
>TRBD1|TRBV7-3|TRBJ1-2|NA
TGTGCCAGCAGCTTAACGGGACAGGGGGCAATGAACTATGGCTACACCTTC
CASSLTGQGAMNYGYTF
>TRBD1|TRBV7-8|TRBJ2-7|once
TGTGCCAGCAGCTTAGTTTCTCATGGACAGGGAGACGCGCAGTACTTC
CASSLVSHGQGDAQYF
>NA|TRBV28|TRBJ2-1|NA
TGTGCCAGCAGTTTAGAGGCTAGTTACAATGAGCAGTTCTTC
CASSLEASYNEQFF
>NA|TRBV20-1|TRBJ2-5|NA
TGCAGTGCTAGCGGTGAGACCCAGTACTTC
CSASGETQYF
>TRBD1|TRBV7-8|TRBJ2-7|NA
TGTGCCAGCAGCTTAGCGGGACAGGGGGTGGCCTACGAGCAGTACTTC
CASSLAGQGVAYEQYF
>NA|TRBV18|TRBJ1-3|NA
TGTGCCAGCTCACCACCGTTGGGTCTCAGCTCTGGAAACACCATATATTTT
CASSPPLGLSSGNTIYF
>TRBD1|TRBV6-5|TRBJ1-1|NA
TGTGCCAGCAGGTACAGGGGGTTCATGAACACTGAAGCTTTCTTT
CASRYRGFMNTEAFF